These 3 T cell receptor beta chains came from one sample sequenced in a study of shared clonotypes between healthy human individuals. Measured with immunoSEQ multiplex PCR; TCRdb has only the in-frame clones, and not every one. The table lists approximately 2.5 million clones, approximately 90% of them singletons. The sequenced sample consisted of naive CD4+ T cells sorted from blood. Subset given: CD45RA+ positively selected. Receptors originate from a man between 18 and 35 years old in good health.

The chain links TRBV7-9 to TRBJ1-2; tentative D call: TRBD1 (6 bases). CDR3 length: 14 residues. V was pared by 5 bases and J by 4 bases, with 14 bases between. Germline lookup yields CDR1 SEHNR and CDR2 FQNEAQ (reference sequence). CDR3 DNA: TGTGCCAGCAGCATAGGGGGGAAGATCTATGGCTACACCTTC. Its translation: CASSIGGKIYGYTF.

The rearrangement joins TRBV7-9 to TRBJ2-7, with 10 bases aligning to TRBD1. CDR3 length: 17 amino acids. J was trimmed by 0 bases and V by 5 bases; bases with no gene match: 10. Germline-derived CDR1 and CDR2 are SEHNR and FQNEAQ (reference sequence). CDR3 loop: CASSPGQGSQFSYEQYF. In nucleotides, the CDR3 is TGTGCCAGCAGCCCGGGACAGGGGTCCCAATTCTCCTACGAGCAGTACTTC. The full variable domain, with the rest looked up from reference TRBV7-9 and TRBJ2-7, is DTGVSQNPRHKITKRGQNVTFRCDPISEHNRLYWYRQTLGQGPEFLTYFQNEAQLEKSRLLSDRFSAERPKGSFSTLEIQRTEQGDSAMYLCASSPGQGSQFSYEQYFGPGTRLTVT.

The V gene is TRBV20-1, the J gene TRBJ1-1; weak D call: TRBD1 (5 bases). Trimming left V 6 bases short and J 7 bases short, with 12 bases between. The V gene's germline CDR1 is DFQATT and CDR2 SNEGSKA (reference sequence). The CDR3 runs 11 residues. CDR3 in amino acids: CSAIDRLEAFF. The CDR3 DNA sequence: TGCAGTGCCATTGACAGACTTGAAGCTTTCTTT.